A selection of T cell receptor beta chains follows, all from one sample in a study of cytomegalovirus exposure and HLA in healthy donors. The table came from immunoSEQ multiplex PCR; TCRdb's copy has only in-frame clones and leaves some out. The table includes about 150,000 clones, around 72% detected once. Sample: PBMCs. The receptors come from a young man in good health and CMV-seropositive. Both conserved end residues are part of each CDR3. Each record gives: J gene, clone size, D gene, V gene, CDR3 DNA, CDR3 protein. A D gene is named only where the DNA matches it firmly. Clone size appears in some rows only: once, few, many, or a class for an expanded clone.

>TRBJ2-7|NA|NA|TRBV4-3
TGCGCCAGCAGCCCATCGACTTTTTACGAGCAGTACTTC
CASSPSTFYEQYF
>TRBJ2-7|NA|TRBD1|TRBV7-2
TGTGCCAGCAGCTTAGCACAGGGGACCTCCTACGAGCAGTACTTC
CASSLAQGTSYEQYF
>TRBJ2-6|NA|TRBD1|TRBV18
TGTGCCAGCTCACCACTAGCAGGGGGATTTAGCTCTGGGGCCAACGTCCTGACTTTC
CASSPLAGGFSSGANVLTF
>TRBJ1-5|few|NA|TRBV19
TGTGCCAGTAGTATGCGGGGCAGTGGTGGAGGTCAGCCCCAGCATTTT
CASSMRGSGGGQPQHF
>TRBJ2-4|few|NA|TRBV5-1
TGCGCCAGCAGCTTGGGGGCTAGCGTAAACATTCAGTACTTC
CASSLGASVNIQYF
>TRBJ2-1|NA|TRBD2|TRBV4-1
TGCGCCAGCAGCCAAGGAGGGACTACTAGAAGGGATGAGCAGTTCTTC
CASSQGGTTRRDEQFF
>TRBJ1-2|NA|TRBD1|TRBV5-1
TGCGCCAGCAGCGCCATCAGGGGGCCGGACTATGGCTACACCTTC
CASSAIRGPDYGYTF
>TRBJ2-7|NA|TRBD1|TRBV29-1
TGCAGCGTAGGACAGGGGAAGCGAGACGAGCAGTACTTC
CSVGQGKRDEQYF
>TRBJ1-6|NA|NA|TRBV28
TGTGCCAGCAGTTTTGACAGATATAATTCACCCCTCCACTTT
CASSFDRYNSPLHF
>TRBJ2-3|NA|NA|TRBV29-1
TGCAGCGTTGACAGGGTTAAAGATACGCAGTATTTT
CSVDRVKDTQYF
>TRBJ2-7|NA|TRBD1|TRBV28
TGTGCCAGCAGTTTTGTGAGCCGGGACAGGGGATACGAGCAGTACTTC
CASSFVSRDRGYEQYF
>TRBJ1-1|few|TRBD1|TRBV7-8
TGTGCCAGCAGGTCAAATAGAGGGGACAGGAGGACTGAAGCTTTCTTT
CASRSNRGDRRTEAFF
>TRBJ1-2|NA|TRBD1|TRBV18
TGTGCCAGCTCACCGAACCGGGACAGGGGACAAGGTGGCTACACCTTC
CASSPNRDRGQGGYTF
>TRBJ2-1|NA|TRBD2|TRBV5-1
TGCGCCAGCAGCGGGGGAGGGGACTACAATGAGCAGTTCTTC
CASSGGGDYNEQFF
>TRBJ2-7|NA|TRBD1|TRBV6-5
TGTGCCATCGGACAGGGTCCGGCCTACGAGCAGTACTTC
CAIGQGPAYEQYF
>TRBJ2-7|NA|NA|TRBV19
TGTGCCAGTACTCCCCGAGAGACATGTCCGTGGTGGGTGCAGTACTTC
CASTPRETCPWWVQYF
>TRBJ2-7|NA|TRBD2|TRBV7-8
TGTGCCAGCAGCTTAAGGCCCTGGGGGGGAAGCTCCTACGAGCAGTACTTC
CASSLRPWGGSSYEQYF
>TRBJ2-5|NA|TRBD2|TRBV29-1
TGCAGCGCCGGACTAGTAGCGGGGGGGGTCCAAGAGACCCAGTACTTC
CSAGLVAGGVQETQYF
>TRBJ2-7|few|TRBD2|TRBV27
TGTGCCACGGGGGGGCCTAGCTCCTACGAGCAGTACTTC
CATGGPSSYEQYF
>TRBJ1-6|NA|TRBD1|TRBV10-3
TGTGCCATCACTGAGGGACAGCTAACCCTCCACTTT
CAITEGQLTLHF
>TRBJ1-2|NA|NA|TRBV7-9
TGTGCCAGCAGCTTAGGCCGGGACAAGTACTATGGCTACACCTTC
CASSLGRDKYYGYTF
>TRBJ2-1|NA|TRBD1|TRBV4-1
TGCGCCAGCAGCCAAGAAGGCAGGGGGAGAAGTAATGAGCAGTTCTTC
CASSQEGRGRSNEQFF
>TRBJ2-5|NA|TRBD2|TRBV7-7
TGTGCTAGCAGCGTGGGACTAGCGGAAGAGACCCAGTACTTC
CASSVGLAEETQYF
>TRBJ2-7|NA|TRBD1|TRBV11-2
TGTGCCAGCAGCTTAGCCTTGGGACAGGGGACGTACGAGCAGTACTTC
CASSLALGQGTYEQYF
>TRBJ2-3|NA|NA|TRBV9
TGTGCCAGCAGCACCCGGACAGCTAGCACAGATACGCAGTATTTT
CASSTRTASTDTQYF
>TRBJ2-2|NA|TRBD2|TRBV4-2
TGTGCCAGCAGCCAAATCGCGGGAGTAAGGACCGGGGAGCTGTTTTTT
CASSQIAGVRTGELFF
>TRBJ2-7|NA|NA|TRBV7-9
TGTGCCAGCAGTTCGGAAAAGGGGGTTTCGTACGAGCAGTACTTC
CASSSEKGVSYEQYF
>TRBJ1-2|few|NA|TRBV6-5
TGTGCCAGCAGTTACTCGGGCAGGGAATATGGCTACACCTTC
CASSYSGREYGYTF
>TRBJ1-2|NA|TRBD1|TRBV6-6
TGTGCCAGCAGTTCGGTAACAGGGGGCGCAAACTATGGCTACACCTTC
CASSSVTGGANYGYTF
>TRBJ1-3|few|NA|TRBV28
TGTGCCAGCGAGGGAAACACCATATATTTT
CASEGNTIYF
>TRBJ2-3|NA|NA|TRBV20-1
TGCAGTTGGAGAATCACAGATACGCAGTATTTT
CSWRITDTQYF
>TRBJ2-7|NA|NA|TRBV23-1
TGCGCCAGCAGTCAATCGTTGTGGCGGGGTACTCCTAAAGGGTACGAGCAGTACTTC
CASSQSLWRGTPKGYEQYF
>TRBJ2-7|NA|NA|TRBV5-6
TGTGCCAGCAGCTTGAGACTACTCTACGAGCAGTACTTC
CASSLRLLYEQYF